The 7 T cell receptor beta chains below all came from one sample that was sequenced in a study of Graves' ophthalmopathy and Graves' hyperthyroidism (dated by TCRdb to the late 2010s). TCRdb shows the sequencer as Illumina HiSeq 2000. For repertoire sequencing, the TCR beta CDR3 regions were amplified from RNA transcripts. The first round of RT-PCR was done with HTBI primers and the Qiagen OneStep RT-PCR kit, and was followed by a second round of multiplex PCR, then size selection and purification. TCRdb trimmed public reads at Q25 via fastp, called clones via MiXCR and kept in-frame beta chains. Entries that share a CDR3 protein sequence are merged under the most common genes and DNA. This sample has hundreds of thousands of distinct CDR3 sequences in its table, and approximately 21% of those were observed once. Approximately 7% of the sample is held by the ten biggest clonotypes. The sample was peripheral blood. These receptors all stem from a woman under 30 with stable Graves' hyperthyroidism. Some clones in this sample may be carry-over from other donors' samples. Donor details come from another sample of the same person, matched by shared clones.

This clonotype was detected many times. The chain carries TRBV2 and TRBJ1-1; D unclear. The CDR3 extends over 15 amino acids. The germline V gene has CDR1 SNHLY and CDR2 FYNNEI. Trimming took 8 bases from V and 2 from J, leaving 18 bases between them. CDR3 protein: CASELDMGANTEAFF. The CDR3 region has the DNA TGTGCCAGCGAGCTTGACATGGGAGCCAACACTGAAGCTTTCTTT. Based on the CDR3 plus reference TRBV2 and TRBJ1-1, the full variable domain is EPEVTQTPSHQVTQMGQEVILRCVPISNHLYFYWYRQILGQKVEFLVSFYNNEISEKSEIFDDQFSVERPDGSNFTLKIRSTKLEDSAMYFCASELDMGANTEAFFGQGTRLTVV.

The V call is TRBV20-1, the J call TRBJ2-4; possible D gene TRBD1, 6 bases. Trimming removed 0 bases from V and 1 base from J, with 7 bases in between. This CDR3 contains 14 residues. Germline loops: CDR1 DFQATT, CDR2 SNEGSKA (reference sequence). The CDR3 sequence is CSARDTGAKNIQYF. The CDR3 DNA sequence: TGCAGTGCTAGAGATACAGGGGCCAAAAACATTCAGTACTTC.

The V gene is TRBV6-1, the J gene TRBJ1-2; D unclear. The CDR3 covers 13 residues. Trimming stripped 7 bases from V and 7 bases from J, with 16 bases between. Germline CDR1 reads MNHNS; CDR2 reads SASEGT. CDR3: CASTNGLRGGYTF. CDR3 in DNA: TGTGCCAGCACCAACGGGCTGCGGGGTGGCTACACCTTC.

Comments on this clonotype: A junction boundary mismatches the germline segment, possibly from a read error. The CDR3 coding sequence is TGTGCCTGGCACAGGGGGAGGGAGACCAAGTACTTC. Its translation: CAWHRGRETKYF. The chain uses TRBV30 and TRBJ2-5, with a tentative D call TRBD1 (8 bases). Looked up from germline, CDR1 is GTSNPN and CDR2 is SVGIG (reference sequence). The CDR3 consists of 12 residues.

The CDR3 reads CASVEGSTEAFF. Written as DNA, the CDR3 is TGTGCCAGTGTCGAGGGTAGCACTGAAGCTTTCTTT. This chain connects TRBV19 to TRBJ1-1; D gene ambiguous. V was trimmed by 8 bases and J by 4 bases, leaving 11 bases between them. CDR1 and CDR2 (germline): LNHDA, SQIVND (reference sequence). This CDR3 is built from 12 residues. Variable domain in full (rest from reference TRBV19 and TRBJ1-1): DGGITQSPKYLFRKEGQNVTLSCEQNLNHDAMYWYRQDPGQGLRLIYYSQIVNDFQKGDIAEGYSVSREKKESFPLTVTSAQKNPTAFYLCASVEGSTEAFFGQGTRLTVV.

The chain links TRBV19 to TRBJ1-2, with D maybe TRBD1 (6 bases). The CDR3 is 15 residues long. Germline CDR1 reads LNHDA; CDR2 reads SQIVND (reference sequence). Trimming removed 7 bases at V and 3 bases at J, with 18 bases between. The CDR3 reads CASTQRGGAYYGYTF. The CDR3 DNA follows: TGTGCCAGTACCCAACGGGGGGGCGCTTACTATGGCTACACCTTC.

This clonotype has a count of ten or more. This clone may be a read error of a much larger clone one base away. The chain combines TRBV6-1 with TRBJ2-7, with TRBD2 matching 7 bases. The junction had 0 bases not matched to a gene; V was cut back by 3 bases and J by 1 base. Germline loops: CDR1 MNHNS, CDR2 SASEGT. This CDR3 is 13 amino acids long. The CDR3, as DNA: TGTGCCAGCAGTGAGCGGGAGTCCTACGAGCAGTACTTC. This codes for CASSERESYEQYF.